These 23 T cell receptor beta chains were sequenced from one sample in a study of blood T cell repertoires in COVID-19. The data were produced by immunoSEQ multiplex PCR, yet TCRdb's version contains in-frame clones alone and is incomplete. The sample records some 120,000 clones, roughly 90% being singletons. Sequences were obtained from peripheral blood. Receptor source: a man aged 45 to 65 with COVID-19, enrolled during active disease.

This clone has a single count. The V call is TRBV30, the J call TRBJ2-7; D call uncertain. Germline loops: CDR1 GTSNPN, CDR2 SVGIG (reference sequence). The CDR3 totals 11 residues. Trimming left V 7 bases short and J 3 bases short, with 10 bases between. The CDR3 DNA reads TGTGCCTTCGAGACACACTACGAGCAGTACTTC. Translating it yields CAFETHYEQYF.

This clone was seen a few times. V and J are TRBV9 and TRBJ2-3; 7 bases agree with TRBD2. Germline V gene lookup returns CDR1 SGDLS and CDR2 YYNGEE. This CDR3 spans 16 amino acids. The J segment lost 0 bases and the V segment lost 4 bases, leaving 8 bases of the junction unmatched. This CDR3 reads CASSFSSGASTDTQYF. CDR3 DNA sequence: TGTGCCAGCAGCTTCAGCAGCGGGGCAAGCACAGATACGCAGTATTTT.

The chain couples TRBV15 to TRBJ2-1, with D possibly being TRBD2 (5 bases). Trimming left V 0 bases short and J 3 bases short, with 9 bases between. CDR3 size: 15 residues. Germline V gene lookup returns CDR1 LNHNV and CDR2 YYDKDF (reference sequence). The CDR3 sequence: CATSRDRGFYNEQFF. CDR3 nucleotide sequence: TGTGCCACCAGCAGAGATCGCGGGTTCTACAATGAGCAGTTCTTC.

The chain couples TRBV4-2 to TRBJ2-7; TRBD2 aligns across 11 bases. J gave up 3 bases and V 0 bases, and 7 bases lay outside the gene matches. In germline, CDR1 is LGHNA, CDR2 YNFKEQ. The CDR3 has 17 residues. The CDR3: CASSQDRSGTSGYEQYF. The DNA for the CDR3 is TGTGCCAGCAGCCAAGATCGATCCGGGACTAGCGGCTACGAGCAGTACTTC.

The rearrangement joins TRBV7-2 to TRBJ2-7; the match to TRBD1 covers 11 bases. The V and J ends lost 1 base and 2 bases, in that order; junction bases with no gene match: 4. Germline V gene data show CDR1 as SGHTA and CDR2 as FQGNSA. CDR3 length: 16 amino acids. The CDR3: CASSLGGTGGTYEQYF. CDR3 nucleotide sequence: TGTGCCAGCAGCTTAGGGGGGACAGGGGGTACCTACGAGCAGTACTTC.

The chain carries TRBV2 and TRBJ2-2; tentatively, D is TRBD1 (6 bases). The V gene's germline CDR1 is SNHLY and CDR2 FYNNEI. The CDR3 runs 15 residues. V was trimmed by 6 bases and J by 3 bases, leaving 14 bases between them. This CDR3 reads CASSADSHYTGELFF. CDR3 nucleotides: TGTGCCAGCAGCGCGGACAGCCATTACACCGGGGAGCTGTTTTTT.

In this sample, this clone turned up a few times. The DNA for the CDR3 is TGTGCCAGCCCCACTTTCGGGTCTCAGCCCCAGCATTTT. Amino acids: CASPTFGSQPQHF. The chain combines TRBV11-3 with TRBJ1-5, with no clear D. The CDR3 runs to 13 residues. The V end lost 8 bases, the J end lost 6 bases, and 14 bases lay between the germline ends. Germline-derived CDR1 and CDR2 are SGHNT and YENEEA.

J is TRBJ2-1 and V is TRBV19; the D gene is possibly TRBD2 (6 bases). V was trimmed by 7 bases and J by 0 bases, leaving 7 bases between them. This CDR3 is built from 13 residues. Germline V gene sequence: CDR1 LNHDA, CDR2 SQIVND (reference sequence). The CDR3 DNA is TGTGCCAGTACTAGCGTCTCCTACAATGAGCAGTTCTTC. It encodes CASTSVSYNEQFF.

This clone was detected a few times. The chain joins TRBV4-1 to TRBJ2-2; maybe TRBD2 (6 bases). Germline CDR1 is MGHRA and CDR2 is YSYEKL. Between the trimmed V and J ends, which lost 2 bases and 8 bases, there was a span of 18 bases. This CDR3 is 16 amino acids long. The CDR3 spells CASSQTRGVLGGELFF. The CDR3 nucleotides are TGCGCCAGCAGCCAAACTCGCGGGGTGCTGGGAGGGGAGCTGTTTTTT.

The V call is TRBV18, the J call TRBJ2-7, with 11 bases matching TRBD2. CDR3 size: 16 residues. Germline CDR1 reads KGHSH; CDR2 reads LQKENI. The V segment lost 3 bases and the J segment 3 bases; nucleotides outside the gene matches: 7. The CDR3 DNA is TGTGCCAGCTCACCGAGGCTAGCGGGAGGAATCTACGAGCAGTACTTC. Its protein product is CASSPRLAGGIYEQYF. Drawing the rest from reference TRBV18 and TRBJ2-7, the complete variable domain is NAGVMQNPRHLVRRRGQEARLRCSPMKGHSHVYWYRQLPEEGLKFMVYLQKENIIDESGMPKERFSAEFPKEGPSILRIQQVVRGDSAAYFCASSPRLAGGIYEQYFGPGTRLTVT.

V is TRBV28 and J is TRBJ1-5; no firm D call. Trimming shortened V by 3 bases and J by 2 bases, and 8 bases separated the two germline ends. CDR3 length equals 14 residues. In germline, CDR1 is MDHEN, CDR2 SYDVKM. CDR3 loop: CASSFDIRNQPQHF. The CDR3 region has the DNA TGTGCCAGCAGTTTTGACATTCGCAATCAGCCCCAGCATTTT.

There are a few counts of this clone. The chain has TRBV19 and TRBJ2-7; a possible D gene is TRBD1 (7 bases). CDR3 length: 15 amino acids. Per germline, CDR1 LNHDA and CDR2 SQIVND (reference sequence). The ends were cut back, 5 bases at V and 3 bases at J, with 17 bases in the middle. The CDR3 nucleotides are TGTGCCAGTAGTGAGTCTGTGCAGGGGGGCTACGAGCAGTACTTC. Its protein product is CASSESVQGGYEQYF.

The gene calls are TRBV5-1 and TRBJ1-1, with D unresolved. The CDR3 covers 14 residues. CDR1 is SGHRS and CDR2 is YFSETQ in the germline V gene. V was shortened by 4 bases and J by 2 bases, with 12 bases between the two germline ends. DNA of the CDR3: TGCGCCAGCAGCCCCGGACTCTTTAACACTGAAGCTTTCTTT. Translated, it gives CASSPGLFNTEAFF.

The chain links TRBV5-5 to TRBJ2-1; TRBD1 matches 8 bases. This CDR3 spans 15 amino acids. The V gene's germline CDR1 is SGHKS and CDR2 YYEKEE (reference sequence). V lost 2 bases to trimming and J lost 5 bases; unmatched junction nucleotides: 6. DNA for the CDR3: TGTGCCAGCAGCTTCGGACAGGGTGTTGACAATGAGCAGTTCTTC. It yields the protein CASSFGQGVDNEQFF. Full variable domain (outside the CDR3, taken from reference TRBV5-5 and TRBJ2-1): DAGVTQSPTHLIKTRGQQVTLRCSPISGHKSVSWYQQVLGQGPQFIFQYYEKEERGRGNFPDRFSARQFPNYSSELNVNALLLGDSALYLCASSFGQGVDNEQFFGPGTRLTVL.

This chain joins TRBV28 and TRBJ1-4, with 10 nucleotides matching TRBD1. Germline-derived CDR1 and CDR2 are MDHEN and SYDVKM. The trim removed 5 bases at V and 5 bases at J, leaving 5 bases unmatched. This CDR3 is 15 amino acids long. The CDR3 DNA reads as TGTGCCAGCAGTCCGCGGACAGGGGGAAATGAAAAACTGTTTTTT. Amino acid sequence: CASSPRTGGNEKLFF.

The chain links TRBV5-1 to TRBJ2-2, with D maybe TRBD1 (6 bases). The CDR3 has 15 residues. Germline assignment: CDR1 SGHRS and CDR2 YFSETQ. The V and J ends lost 1 base and 3 bases respectively, with 10 bases between them. CDR3 nucleotide sequence: TGCGCCAGCAGCTTGTTGACAGGTGACACCGGGGAGCTGTTTTTT. The encoded protein is CASSLLTGDTGELFF.

The CDR3 spells CASRGQGAGQPQHF. CDR3 nucleotide sequence: TGTGCCAGCCGTGGACAGGGGGCGGGTCAGCCCCAGCATTTT. V gene TRBV28 combines with J gene TRBJ1-5; 11 bases agree with TRBD1. The V gene's germline CDR1 is MDHEN and CDR2 SYDVKM. The CDR3 spans 14 residues. Trimming cost V 8 bases and J 6 bases; bases outside gene matches: 6.

This clone was seen more than once but under ten times. CDR3 in DNA: TGTGCCAGCAGCTTAGTGCGGGGAGGATATACTGAAGCTTTCTTT. Protein product: CASSLVRGGYTEAFF. The rearrangement uses TRBV7-9 and TRBJ1-1; D not certain. CDR1 and CDR2 from the germline V gene are SEHNR and FQNEAQ (reference sequence). V lost 1 base and J lost 5, with 14 bases in between. This CDR3 comprises 15 residues.

The chain couples TRBV11-2 to TRBJ1-1; perhaps TRBD1 as D (5 bases). This CDR3 spans 13 amino acids. CDR1 and CDR2 (germline): SGHAT, FQNNGV. Trimming stripped 3 bases from V and 6 bases from J, with 11 bases between. The CDR3 is CASSFRDLAEAFF. The CDR3 nucleotides read TGTGCCAGCAGCTTCCGGGACTTAGCTGAAGCTTTCTTT.

The chain combines TRBV19 with TRBJ1-2; 7 bases are a match to TRBD1. Germline assignment: CDR1 LNHDA and CDR2 SQIVND (reference sequence). V shed 7 bases and J 4 bases; nucleotides not matched to a gene: 12. The CDR3 contains 15 residues. The CDR3 nucleotides are TGTGCCAGTATCGACATCAGGGCAGGGGGCTATGGCTACACCTTC. Protein: CASIDIRAGGYGYTF.

This clone was recorded a few times. The rearrangement joins TRBV10-2 to TRBJ1-2, with D unclear. Germline CDR1 WSHSY, CDR2 SAAADI. Trimming took 2 bases from V and 6 from J, leaving 7 bases between them. The CDR3 has 12 amino acids. CDR3: CASSETRNGYTF. The CDR3 DNA reads as TGCGCCAGCAGTGAGACTAGAAATGGCTACACCTTC.

The V gene is TRBV9, the J gene TRBJ2-7, with no clear D. This CDR3 is 13 amino acids long. Germline loops: CDR1 SGDLS, CDR2 YYNGEE. Between the trimmed V and J ends, which lost 3 bases and 2 bases, there was a span of 9 bases. The CDR3 is CASSGDSAYEQYF. CDR3 in DNA: TGTGCCAGCAGCGGCGACTCTGCCTACGAGCAGTACTTC.

This clone was detected a few times. V usage is TRBV7-8 and J usage is TRBJ1-1, with D tentatively TRBD1 (6 bases). The CDR3 is made up of 13 amino acids. V dropped 5 bases and J dropped 4 bases, with 11 bases sitting between them. Germline V gene lookup returns CDR1 SGHVS and CDR2 FQNEAQ. CDR3 sequence (DNA): TGTGCCAGCAGCGCAACAGGGTTCACTGAAGCTTTCTTT. Protein product: CASSATGFTEAFF.